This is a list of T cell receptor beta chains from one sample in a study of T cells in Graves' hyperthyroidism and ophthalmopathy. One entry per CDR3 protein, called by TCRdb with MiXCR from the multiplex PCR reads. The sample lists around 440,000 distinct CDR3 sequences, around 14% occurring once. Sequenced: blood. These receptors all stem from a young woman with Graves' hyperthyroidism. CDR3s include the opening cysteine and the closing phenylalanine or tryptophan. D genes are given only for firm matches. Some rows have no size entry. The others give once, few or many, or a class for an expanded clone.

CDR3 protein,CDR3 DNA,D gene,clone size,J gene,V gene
CASSPGSGRLYEQYF,TGCGCCAGCAGCCCCGGTAGCGGGAGGCTCTACGAGCAGTACTTC,TRBD2,many,TRBJ2-7,TRBV4-1
CASSVVQGTGYTF,TGTGCCAGCAGTGTGGTACAGGGGACTGGCTACACCTTC,TRBD1,many,TRBJ1-2,TRBV2
CASSPQEGGTNEKLFF,TGTGCCAGCTCACCCCAGGAGGGTGGGACTAATGAAAAACTGTTTTTT,NA,NA,TRBJ1-4,TRBV18
CASSASSVPYNSPLHF,TGTGCCAGCAGCGCGTCGTCGGTACCCTATAATTCACCCCTCCACTTT,NA,NA,TRBJ1-6,TRBV9
CASSLTTSGSPRHEQYF,TGTGCCAGCAGCTTAACGACTAGCGGGAGTCCACGACACGAGCAGTACTTC,TRBD2,NA,TRBJ2-7,TRBV7-6
CASTRDAGNEKLFF,TGTGCCAGCACCAGGGACGCCGGAAATGAAAAACTGTTTTTT,NA,many,TRBJ1-4,TRBV6-1
CASSLGIADEQFF,TGTGCCAGCAGTTTAGGAATAGCCGATGAGCAGTTCTTC,NA,many,TRBJ2-1,TRBV27
CSARGGRESDTQYF,TGCAGTGCTAGAGGCGGGAGGGAGTCAGATACGCAGTATTTT,TRBD2,many,TRBJ2-3,TRBV20-1
CASSSDRGNEKLFF,TGTGCCAGCAGCTCGGACAGGGGAAACGAAAAACTGTTTTTT,TRBD1,many,TRBJ1-4,TRBV7-2
CASSEGPLHF,TGTGCCAGCAGCGAGGGGCCCCTCCACTTT,NA,many,TRBJ1-6,TRBV6-1
CASSVERIGSSYEQYF,TGTGCCAGCAGCGTAGAGCGGATAGGCAGCTCCTACGAGCAGTACTTC,NA,NA,TRBJ2-7,TRBV9